Following are 19 T cell receptor beta chains from one sample sequenced in a study of CD8 T cells in Susac syndrome. Random hexamers served to reverse transcribe roughly 0.45 to 1 ug RNA. TCRdb processed the immunoSEQ multiplex PCR reads anew with MiXCR; each CDR3 protein has one entry. The sample contains roughly 330,000 distinct CDR3 sequences, about 90% of which appear only once. Sequencing was performed on CD4+ T cells from PBMCs. All receptors come from a human donor with multiple sclerosis.

The J gene is TRBJ2-5, the V gene TRBV12-5; tentatively, D is TRBD1 or TRBD2 (6 bases each). The CDR3 consists of 19 residues. Germline V gene data show CDR1 as LGHNT and CDR2 as FRNRAP. The V end was cut by 6 bases, the J end by 5 bases, with 31 bases between. This chain's CDR3 is CASGLSGPEWGRGGETQYF. The CDR3 DNA is TGTGCTAGTGGCCTATCAGGCCCGGAGTGGGGGCGCGGAGGGGAGACCCAGTACTTC.

V usage is TRBV29-1 and J usage is TRBJ2-3, with D unclear. This CDR3 spans 14 amino acids. CDR1 and CDR2 from the germline V gene are SQVTM and ANQGSEA. Deletions cut 1 base from V and 1 base from J, with 9 bases between. Written as DNA, the CDR3 is TGCAGCGTTGAAGGCCCTAGTGGCACAGATACGCAGTATTTT. It yields the protein CSVEGPSGTDTQYF.

The chain employs TRBV15 and TRBJ1-1, with 9 bases matching TRBD1. Germline V lookup: CDR1 LNHNV, CDR2 YYDKDF (reference sequence). This CDR3 spans 15 amino acids. The ends lost 1 base at V and 3 bases at J; junction bases unmatched: 3. The DNA of the CDR3 is TGTGCCACCAGCAGAGGGGACAGGGCGTACACTGAAGCTTTCTTT. As protein: CATSRGDRAYTEAFF.

The V call is TRBV12-3 or TRBV12-4, the J call TRBJ1-4; 7 positions agree with TRBD1. This CDR3 contains 17 residues. Losses at the gene ends were 5 bases for V and 2 bases for J; bases not matched to a gene: 11. The DNA for the CDR3 is TGTGCCAGCAGTCTGGGCCCCCACAGGGGTACTAATGAAAAACTGTTTTTT. This translates into CASSLGPHRGTNEKLFF.

This sequence joins TRBV2 and TRBJ1-6; D may be TRBD1 (6 bases). Trimming stripped 11 bases from V and 8 bases from J, with 16 bases between. Per the germline V gene, CDR1 is SNHLY and CDR2 is FYNNEI. The CDR3 consists of 13 residues. Here the CDR3 reads CAGGGHPDSPLHF. Here the CDR3 DNA reads TGTGCCGGCGGGGGGCACCCCGATTCACCCCTCCACTTT.

The V and J genes are TRBV6-1 and TRBJ2-1; 7 positions match TRBD2. The V gene's germline CDR1 is MNHNS and CDR2 SASEGT. CDR3 length: 14 residues. After removal of 1 base from V and 8 bases from J, the junction contained 5 bases not matched to a gene. In nucleotides, the CDR3 is TGTGCCAGCAGTGAAGGTGCGGGGGTCGATGAGCAGTTCTTC. It is translated as CASSEGAGVDEQFF.

This clonotype showed up just once. This chain joins TRBV10-3 and TRBJ1-1; 9 bases match TRBD1. The CDR3 runs to 16 residues. CDR1 and CDR2 (germline): ENHRY, SYGVKD. The V gene end was trimmed by 10 bases and the J gene end by 4 bases; junction bases not matched to a gene: 16. The CDR3 region is CATNTGQGAGVTEAFF. CDR3 sequence (DNA): TGTGCCACTAACACGGGACAGGGAGCCGGAGTCACTGAAGCTTTCTTT.

The chain uses TRBV20-1 and TRBJ2-3; 9 bases match TRBD1. This CDR3 is built from 15 residues. The V gene's germline CDR1 is DFQATT and CDR2 SNEGSKA (reference sequence). V was pared by 6 bases and J by 1 base, with 8 bases of the junction left unmatched. Here the CDR3 DNA reads TGCAGTGCACCCGGGACAGGGTGGGGCACAGATACGCAGTATTTT. This codes for CSAPGTGWGTDTQYF.

This chain connects TRBV20-1 to TRBJ2-3; D remains unclear. The CDR3 sequence is 14 residues long. From germline, CDR1 is DFQATT and CDR2 SNEGSKA (reference sequence). Trimming shortened V by 2 bases and J by 0 bases, and 9 bases separated the two germline ends. The CDR3: CSARSGPSTDTQYF. In DNA form, the CDR3 reads TGCAGTGCTAGATCCGGGCCCAGCACAGATACGCAGTATTTT.

This clonotype was seen more than once but under ten times. The chain couples TRBV9 to TRBJ2-6; no clear D gene. The CDR3 covers 14 residues. The V end was cut by 5 bases, the J end by 0 bases, with 6 bases between. Germline V gene sequence: CDR1 SGDLS, CDR2 YYNGEE. CDR3 sequence (DNA): TGTGCCAGCAGTTCAAGCTCTGGGGCCAACGTCCTGACTTTC. Encoded protein: CASSSSSGANVLTF.

The gene calls are TRBV6-1 and TRBJ1-4; D not certain. Germline V gives CDR1 MNHNS, CDR2 SASEGT. CDR3 size: 16 residues. The germline V and J ends were trimmed by 7 bases and 0 bases, with 15 bases remaining between them. CDR3 sequence reads: CASNNDRISTNEKLFF. CDR3 in DNA: TGTGCCAGCAATAACGATCGGATCTCAACTAATGAAAAACTGTTTTTT.

The chain joins TRBV5-4 to TRBJ1-2; the match to TRBD1 covers 10 bases. With 3 bases clipped from V and 6 bases from J, the junction kept 8 bases outside the gene matches. This CDR3 is built from 15 residues. The germline V gene has CDR1 SGHNT and CDR2 YYREEE (reference sequence). The CDR3 spells CASSSIGQGEDGYTF. The CDR3 DNA reads as TGTGCCAGCAGCTCCATCGGACAGGGGGAGGATGGCTACACCTTC.

The chain combines TRBV10-3 with TRBJ2-1, with 14 nucleotides matching TRBD2. The CDR3 length is 20 residues. Germline trimming cut 6 bases from V and 0 bases from J; bases unmatched to any gene: 13. In germline, CDR1 is ENHRY, CDR2 SYGVKD. This chain's CDR3 is CAIRAGLAGGTYSSYNEQFF. CDR3 in DNA: TGTGCCATCAGGGCCGGACTAGCGGGAGGTACATACAGCTCCTACAATGAGCAGTTCTTC.

The V and J genes are TRBV18 and TRBJ1-5, with D uncertain. Trimming cost V 3 bases and J 0 bases, with 12 bases left between them. The CDR3 contains 16 residues. Germline-derived CDR1 and CDR2 are KGHSH and LQKENI. The CDR3 nucleotides are TGTGCCAGCTCACCTCAACGGGCAAATAGCAATCAGCCCCAGCATTTT. Translation: CASSPQRANSNQPQHF.

CDR3: CASSYRDQPYEQYF. CDR3 DNA sequence: TGTGCCAGCAGTTACAGGGACCAACCCTACGAGCAGTACTTC. The chain links TRBV6-6 to TRBJ2-7; D tentatively reads TRBD1 or TRBD2 (5 bases each). The CDR3 runs 14 residues. V was pared by 2 bases and J by 2 bases, with 10 bases between. Germline lookup yields CDR1 MNHNY and CDR2 SVGAGI (reference sequence).

There are a few counts of this clonotype. The chain employs TRBV20-1 and TRBJ2-7; 9 bases match TRBD2. J lost 7 bases, V lost 1 base, and 5 bases had no gene match. There are 13 residues in the CDR3. Looked up from germline, CDR1 is DFQATT and CDR2 is SNEGSKA (reference sequence). The CDR3 loop reads CSARGGLADEQYF. The CDR3 bases are TGCAGTGCTAGAGGGGGACTAGCCGATGAGCAGTACTTC.

The V call is TRBV6-5, the J call TRBJ1-5; D might be TRBD1 (5 bases). Germline CDR1 is MNHEY and CDR2 is SVGAGI. The CDR3 spans 14 residues. V was shortened by 2 bases and J by 3 bases, with 8 bases between the two germline ends. The CDR3: CASSYKGFNQPQHF. The CDR3, as DNA: TGTGCCAGCAGTTACAAGGGGTTCAATCAGCCCCAGCATTTT.

As DNA, the CDR3 is TGCGCCAGCAGCGCAGGGGGCTATAGTCCTAACCTTAACTATGGCTACACCTTC. Translation: CASSAGGYSPNLNYGYTF. This sequence joins TRBV5-1 and TRBJ1-2; 8 bases are shared with TRBD1. The V gene's germline CDR1 is SGHRS and CDR2 YFSETQ. The CDR3 length is 18 residues. V lost 4 bases, J lost 1 base, and 15 bases stayed unmatched.

The chain recombines TRBV20-1 with TRBJ1-1, with D tentatively TRBD1 (5 bases). Trimming left V 5 bases short and J 8 bases short, with 12 bases between. The CDR3 consists of 11 residues. Germline CDR1 is DFQATT and CDR2 is SNEGSKA (reference sequence). CDR3 loop: CSAFSGMEAFF. The CDR3 nucleotides read TGCAGTGCTTTTTCAGGGATGGAAGCTTTCTTT.